This T cell receptor beta chain was identified in a study of blood T cell repertoires in COVID-19. Study summary: Both acute and convalescent COVID-19 samples were obtained from the United States, Italy and Spain. Sample material is recorded as cDNA or gDNA derived from T cells, B-cell-depleted T cells, or PBMCs.

Followed over time, Seattle patients had been enrolled while infection was active. Original analysis: It was from reference gene primer amplification that nucleated cell counts were estimated. Profiling relied on immunoSEQ multiplex PCR, and the TCRdb table lists in-frame clones only, not all of them. Clonal size and the V and J genes are those of that table, whereas D and trimming came from the DNA. This table has 100,000 to 150,000 clones, 90% to 95% appearing once. Germline CDR1 is SGHRS and CDR2 is YFSETQ. V shed 0 bases, J shed 4 bases, and the junction held 4 bases outside the gene matches. The CDR3 length is 15 residues.

The sample taken for sequencing was peripheral blood. This clonotype was obtained from a middle-aged man with COVID-19, enrolled during active disease. The rearrangement links TRBV5-1 to TRBJ2-7, with 10 bases lining up with TRBD2. CDR3 residues: CASSLAAGGLYEQYV. CDR3 sequence (DNA): TGCGCCAGCAGCTTGGCAGCGGGAGGGCTGTACGAGCAGTACGTC.